The 9 T cell receptor beta chains given below trace back to one sample, sequenced in a study of blood T cell repertoires in COVID-19. Method: immunoSEQ multiplex PCR; TCRdb's copy keeps in-frame clones and lacks some. The table has approximately 100,000 clones, about 79% seen once; the top ten hold approximately 7.9%. The sequenced sample consisted of peripheral blood. These receptors all come from a woman older than 75 with active or convalescent COVID-19.

This chain connects TRBV28 to TRBJ1-2; perhaps TRBD1 as D (5 bases). V was trimmed by 4 bases and J by 6 bases, leaving 24 bases between them. The CDR3 is 17 amino acids. Per the germline V gene, CDR1 is MDHEN and CDR2 is SYDVKM. CDR3 sequence: CASSSWGVGGIGDGYTF. The CDR3 coding sequence is TGTGCCAGCAGTTCTTGGGGCGTCGGGGGAATTGGAGATGGCTACACCTTC.

The chain links TRBV9 to TRBJ1-3, with a weak D call TRBD1 (6 bases). Trimming cost V 0 bases and J 4 bases, with 11 bases left between them. The length of the CDR3 is 15 residues. Germline-derived CDR1 and CDR2 are SGDLS and YYNGEE. CDR3 protein: CASSVASGAGNTIYF. The CDR3 DNA follows: TGTGCCAGCAGCGTAGCATCAGGGGCCGGAAACACCATATATTTT.

The chain links TRBV19 to TRBJ1-6, with D possibly matching TRBD1 (6 bases). V lost 7 bases to trimming and J lost 9 bases, with 19 bases between them. This CDR3 is built from 15 residues. In germline, CDR1 is LNHDA, CDR2 SQIVND (reference sequence). CDR3 region: CASTGAGTYSSPLHF. In DNA, the CDR3 is TGTGCCAGTACCGGAGCCGGGACATACTCTTCACCCCTCCACTTT. The full variable domain, its missing parts supplied by reference TRBV19 and TRBJ1-6, is DGGITQSPKYLFRKEGQNVTLSCEQNLNHDAMYWYRQDPGQGLRLIYYSQIVNDFQKGDIAEGYSVSREKKESFPLTVTSAQKNPTAFYLCASTGAGTYSSPLHFGNGTRLTVT.

The chain has TRBV3-1 (or the pseudogene TRBV3-2) and TRBJ1-2; the D is unclear. This CDR3 is 15 amino acids long. In germline, CDR1 is LGHDT, CDR2 YNNKEL (reference sequence). The V end was cut by 0 bases, the J end by 7 bases, with 15 bases between. CDR3: CASSQDLGGISGYTF. The CDR3 DNA sequence: TGTGCCAGCAGCCAAGACCTCGGAGGGATTTCTGGCTACACCTTC.

The chain recombines TRBV5-1 with TRBJ2-3; 8 positions agree with TRBD2. This CDR3 spans 18 amino acids. V lost 2 bases and J lost 0; bases outside the gene matches: 11. Germline V lookup: CDR1 SGHRS, CDR2 YFSETQ. The CDR3, as DNA: TGCGCCAGCAGCTTAGCGGGAGCTTATGTTGAGAGCACAGATACGCAGTATTTT. Translation gives CASSLAGAYVESTDTQYF.

The chain combines TRBV5-1 with TRBJ2-1; D is possibly TRBD2 (6 bases). The germline V gene encodes CDR1 SGHRS and CDR2 YFSETQ. Trimming pared 4 bases from V and 0 bases from J, leaving 14 bases between. CDR3 size: 16 residues. The CDR3 loop is CASSVTSTYSYNEQFF. The CDR3 nucleotides read TGCGCCAGCAGCGTCACTAGCACTTACTCCTACAATGAGCAGTTCTTC.

This rearrangement joins TRBV5-1 to TRBJ1-2; D is possibly TRBD1 (6 bases). Germline CDR1 reads SGHRS; CDR2 reads YFSETQ. With 1 base removed from V and 4 bases from J, the gap between germline ends came to 11 bases. The CDR3 is 14 amino acids. The CDR3 region is CASSLTGSVYGYTF. In DNA, the CDR3 is TGCGCCAGCAGCTTGACAGGGTCCGTCTATGGCTACACCTTC.

The chain recombines TRBV5-1 with TRBJ2-7; 9 positions match TRBD1. J gave up 4 bases and V 9 bases, and 11 bases lay outside the gene matches. CDR3 length: 14 amino acids. The germline gives CDR1 SGHRS, CDR2 YFSETQ. The CDR3 DNA reads as TGCGCCACCAGTCCGGGACAGGGTGTTTACGAGCAGTACTTC. It yields the protein CATSPGQGVYEQYF.

V usage is TRBV11-2 and J usage is TRBJ2-7; D possibly corresponds to TRBD1 (5 bases). The CDR3 extends over 14 amino acids. Trimming shortened V by 1 base and J by 2 bases, and 9 bases separated the two germline ends. CDR1 is SGHAT and CDR2 is FQNNGV in the germline V gene. CDR3: CASSLGQKAYEQYF. The CDR3, as DNA: TGTGCCAGCAGCTTAGGACAGAAAGCCTACGAGCAGTACTTC.